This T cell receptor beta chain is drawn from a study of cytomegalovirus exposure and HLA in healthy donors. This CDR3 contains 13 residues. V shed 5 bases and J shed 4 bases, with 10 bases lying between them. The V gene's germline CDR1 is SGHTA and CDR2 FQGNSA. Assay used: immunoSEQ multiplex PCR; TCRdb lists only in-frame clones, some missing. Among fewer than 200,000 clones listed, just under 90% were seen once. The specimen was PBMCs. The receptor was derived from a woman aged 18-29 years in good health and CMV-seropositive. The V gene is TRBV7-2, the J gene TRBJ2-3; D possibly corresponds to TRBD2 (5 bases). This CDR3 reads CASSQGGADTQYF. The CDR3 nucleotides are TGTGCCAGCAGCCAAGGAGGCGCAGATACGCAGTATTTT.